Presented here are 9 T cell receptor beta chains from one specimen sequenced in a study of blood T cell repertoires in COVID-19. Assay used: immunoSEQ multiplex PCR; TCRdb lists only in-frame clones, some missing. Seen here are roughly 350,000 clones, around nine tenths observed once, and the top ten hold more than 5.5%. Sequencing was carried out using peripheral blood. These receptors all stem from a woman aged 70-85 years with COVID-19, enrolled during active disease.

V usage is TRBV27 and J usage is TRBJ2-7, with D possibly being TRBD2 (5 bases). V was trimmed by 8 bases and J by 7 bases, leaving 18 bases between them. CDR1 and CDR2 from the germline V gene are MNHEY and SMNVEV (reference sequence). The CDR3 has 13 amino acids. This CDR3 is CASSTSGLMEQYF. The CDR3 DNA is TGTGCCAGCTCCACTAGTGGTCTGATGGAGCAGTACTTC.

This clone appeared a single time. V and J are TRBV21-1 and TRBJ1-4; the table's D call of TRBD1 was not tested on the DNA. TRBV21-1 is a pseudogene locus. The CDR3 has 18 residues. The DNA for the CDR3 is TGTGCCAGCACGGGCCGGGACAGGGGGATTTGTGGTAATGAAAAACTGTTTTTT. Amino acid sequence: CASTGRDRGICGNEKLFF.

This chain uses TRBV21-1 with TRBJ2-7; no check of the table's D call, TRBD1, against the DNA was made. TRBV21-1 is termed a pseudogene. This CDR3 comprises 16 residues. This chain's CDR3 is CASSKDETGAGYEQYF. In DNA form, the CDR3 reads TGTGCCAGCAGCAAAGATGAGACAGGGGCCGGCTACGAGCAGTACTTC.

CDR3 in amino acids: CASSVRSTVAYGYTF. CDR3 sequence (DNA): TGTGCCAGCAGTGTCCGATCAACAGTTGCCTATGGCTACACCTTC. The chain combines TRBV28 with TRBJ1-2; D is unresolved. Germline V CDR1 and CDR2: MDHEN, SYDVKM. CDR3 size: 15 residues. Trimming removed 5 bases at V and 4 bases at J, with 17 bases between.

The chain is built from TRBV18 and TRBJ2-7; maybe TRBD1 (5 bases). V was shortened by 2 bases and J by 4 bases, with 15 bases between the two germline ends. The germline V gene has CDR1 KGHSH and CDR2 LQKENI. CDR3 size: 15 residues. The CDR3 DNA follows: TGTGCCAGCTCACCAGGGATCGGCAGGGAATACGAGCAGTACTTC. Translation gives CASSPGIGREYEQYF.

The chain links TRBV7-2 to TRBJ1-1; D may be TRBD1 (5 bases). The CDR3 sequence is 15 residues long. V lost 5 bases and J lost 3, with 16 bases in between. Germline loops: CDR1 SGHTA, CDR2 FQGNSA. The DNA for the CDR3 is TGTGCCAGCAGCCAAGGGGAGCGGGGGTACACTGAAGCTTTCTTT. Amino acids: CASSQGERGYTEAFF.

The V gene is TRBV25-1, the J gene TRBJ1-3, with D possibly being TRBD1 (5 bases). The CDR3 is 16 residues long. CDR1 MGHDK and CDR2 SYGVNS come from the germline V gene. V dropped 2 bases and J dropped 4 bases, with 15 bases sitting between them. The CDR3 loop reads CASSEAPGHHGNTIYF. CDR3 coding DNA: TGTGCCAGCAGTGAAGCTCCAGGGCACCACGGAAACACCATATATTTT.

J is TRBJ1-1 and V is TRBV6-5; unclear D gene. Germline CDR1 is MNHEY and CDR2 is SVGAGI. The V end lost 0 bases, the J end lost 5 bases, and 13 bases lay between the germline ends. This CDR3 is 15 amino acids long. The CDR3 reads CASSYSASRRTEAFF. The CDR3 DNA follows: TGTGCCAGCAGTTACTCAGCGTCGCGGAGGACTGAAGCTTTCTTT.

CDR3 bases: TGCGCCAGCAGCCTTCAGGGGGCGCATGGAAACACCATATATTTT. It is translated as CASSLQGAHGNTIYF. The chain carries TRBV4-1 and TRBJ1-3; TRBD1 matches at 8 bases. From germline, CDR1 is MGHRA and CDR2 YSYEKL. The CDR3 loop spans 15 amino acids. The trim removed 4 bases at V and 3 bases at J, leaving 5 bases unmatched.